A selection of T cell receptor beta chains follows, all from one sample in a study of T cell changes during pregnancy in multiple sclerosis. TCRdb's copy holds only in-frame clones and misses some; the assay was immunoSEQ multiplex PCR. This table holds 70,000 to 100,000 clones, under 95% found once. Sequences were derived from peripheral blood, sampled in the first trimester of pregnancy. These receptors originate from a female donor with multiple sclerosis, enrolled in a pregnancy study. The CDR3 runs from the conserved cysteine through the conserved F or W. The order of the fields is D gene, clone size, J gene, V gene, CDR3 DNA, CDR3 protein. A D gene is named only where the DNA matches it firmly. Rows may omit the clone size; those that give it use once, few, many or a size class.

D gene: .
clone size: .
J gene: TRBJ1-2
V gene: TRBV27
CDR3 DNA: TGTGCCAGCAGTTCTCATCCCCAGGGAAACGCTAACTATGGCTACACCTTC
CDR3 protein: CASSSHPQGNANYGYTF

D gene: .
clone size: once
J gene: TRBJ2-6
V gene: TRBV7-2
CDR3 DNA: TGTGCCACCAACCCCGGGTCTGGGGCCAACGTCCTGACTTTC
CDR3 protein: CATNPGSGANVLTF

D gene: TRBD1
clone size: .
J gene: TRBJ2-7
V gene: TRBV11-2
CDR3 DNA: TGTGCCAGCAGCTTCCGACAGACAGGGCTAGGTTACGAGCAGTACTTC
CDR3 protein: CASSFRQTGLGYEQYF

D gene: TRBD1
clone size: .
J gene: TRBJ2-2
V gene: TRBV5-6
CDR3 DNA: TGTGCCAGCAGCTCCCCGGGACAGGGTAACACCGGGGAGCTGTTTTTT
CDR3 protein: CASSSPGQGNTGELFF

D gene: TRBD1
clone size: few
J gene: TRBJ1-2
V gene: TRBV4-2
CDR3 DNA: TGTGCCAGCAGCCAAGAGGACAGGGAGGACTATGGCTACACCTTC
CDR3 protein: CASSQEDREDYGYTF

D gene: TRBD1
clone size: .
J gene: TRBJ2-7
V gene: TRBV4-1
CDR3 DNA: TGCGCCAGCAGCCCTAGGACAGGGGGCTACGAGCAGTACTTC
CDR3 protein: CASSPRTGGYEQYF

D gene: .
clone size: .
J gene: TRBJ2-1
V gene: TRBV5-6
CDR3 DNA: TGTGCCAGCAGCTTCTTAGTAGGGGGCAATGAGCAGTTCTTC
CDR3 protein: CASSFLVGGNEQFF

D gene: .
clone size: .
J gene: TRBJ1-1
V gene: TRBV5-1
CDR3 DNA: TGCGCCAGCAGCTTGGCCCCGAAAATTAGAGGCACTGAAGCTTTCTTT
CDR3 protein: CASSLAPKIRGTEAFF

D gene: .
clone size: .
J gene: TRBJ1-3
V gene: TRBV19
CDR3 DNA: TGTGCCAGTAGTTTACAGGGAAGCTCTGGAAACACCATATATTTT
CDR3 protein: CASSLQGSSGNTIYF

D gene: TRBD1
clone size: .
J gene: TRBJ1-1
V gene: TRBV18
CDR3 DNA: TGTGCCAGCTCACCGCGACAGGGGGGGAACACTGAAGCTTTCTTT
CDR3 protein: CASSPRQGGNTEAFF